One and the same sample provided the 24 T cell receptor beta chains below, sequenced in a study of cytomegalovirus exposure and HLA in healthy donors. Researchers ran the PCR with 60 Vbeta and 13 Jbeta primers. Using immunoSEQ multiplex PCR, the repertoire was profiled, and TCRdb retains in-frame clones only, with some absent. The sample has around 100,000 clones, over 60% seen once. Sequencing input: PBMCs. These receptors all come from a female donor in good health and CMV-seropositive.

The chain carries TRBV4-3 and TRBJ2-3; D is ambiguous. This CDR3 is 15 amino acids long. With 0 bases removed from V and 2 bases from J, the gap between germline ends came to 9 bases. Looked up from germline, CDR1 is LGHNA and CDR2 is YSLEER. Here the CDR3 reads CASSQDRVNTDTQYF. DNA for the CDR3: TGCGCCAGCAGCCAAGATCGAGTGAACACAGATACGCAGTATTTT.

The count of this clone is one. The rearrangement links TRBV7-2 to TRBJ2-3; 8 bases align to TRBD2. This CDR3 has 16 amino acids. The germline gives CDR1 SGHTA, CDR2 FQGNSA. With 5 bases clipped from V and 5 bases from J, the junction kept 12 bases outside the gene matches. The CDR3 is CASSPTAGGRLDTQYF. The CDR3 DNA is TGTGCCAGCAGCCCGACGGCGGGGGGACGCTTAGATACGCAGTATTTT.

The rearrangement links TRBV6-5 to TRBJ2-2, with TRBD2 as a possible D gene (5 bases). Trimming pared 6 bases from V and 9 bases from J, leaving 14 bases between. This CDR3 region has 13 residues. From germline, CDR1 is MNHEY and CDR2 SVGAGI. CDR3 protein: CASSPEGFRELFF. The CDR3 bases are TGTGCCAGCAGCCCCGAGGGATTTAGGGAGCTGTTTTTT.

This clone was seen a single time. The chain combines TRBV27 with TRBJ1-6; 7 bases fit TRBD1. After removal of 0 bases from V and 0 bases from J, the junction contained 2 bases not matched to a gene. CDR3 length: 17 amino acids. Germline CDR1 MNHEY, CDR2 SMNVEV (reference sequence). This CDR3 reads CASSLSTGSSYNSPLHF. The CDR3 nucleotides read TGTGCCAGCAGTTTATCGACAGGGAGCTCCTATAATTCACCCCTCCACTTT.

The rearrangement uses TRBV7-9 and TRBJ1-1; D not resolved. This CDR3 spans 13 amino acids. Germline CDR1 SEHNR, CDR2 FQNEAQ (reference sequence). V gave up 3 bases and J gave up 1 base, with 6 bases separating them. CDR3 bases: TGTGCCAGCAGCTTCCAAGCGAACACTGAAGCTTTCTTT. Amino acid sequence: CASSFQANTEAFF.

J is TRBJ2-7 and V is TRBV25-1; D is ambiguous. Between the trimmed V and J ends, which lost 3 bases and 8 bases, there was a span of 8 bases. The germline V gene has CDR1 MGHDK and CDR2 SYGVNS. CDR3 size: 11 residues. CDR3 protein: CASSDMGKQYF. CDR3 sequence (DNA): TGTGCCAGCAGTGATATGGGCAAGCAGTACTTC.

V gene TRBV5-1 combines with J gene TRBJ1-2, with a tentative D call TRBD1 (5 bases). Between the trimmed V and J ends, which lost 4 bases and 8 bases, there was a span of 21 bases. In germline, CDR1 is SGHRS, CDR2 YFSETQ. The CDR3 length is 15 residues. CDR3 nucleotides: TGCGCCAGCAGCCTCCAAGAACCTTCCAGGGTAGGCTACACCTTC. As protein: CASSLQEPSRVGYTF.

This clone appeared a single time. The V call is TRBV28, the J call TRBJ1-2; TRBD1 matches at 9 bases. This CDR3 has 13 residues. V lost 4 bases, J lost 7 bases, and 4 bases stayed unmatched. In germline, CDR1 is MDHEN, CDR2 SYDVKM. This CDR3 is CASSWDRASGYTF. In DNA, the CDR3 is TGTGCCAGCAGTTGGGACAGGGCTTCTGGCTACACCTTC.

The rearrangement uses TRBV7-9 and TRBJ1-4, with D unclear. V was pared by 2 bases and J by 0 bases, with 7 bases between. The CDR3 length is 15 residues. Germline V CDR1 and CDR2: SEHNR, FQNEAQ (reference sequence). This CDR3 is CASSLRRSTNEKLFF. DNA of the CDR3: TGTGCCAGCAGCTTAAGGAGATCAACTAATGAAAAACTGTTTTTT. Full variable domain (missing parts from reference TRBV7-9 and TRBJ1-4): DTGVSQNPRHKITKRGQNVTFRCDPISEHNRLYWYRQTLGQGPEFLTYFQNEAQLEKSRLLSDRFSAERPKGSFSTLEIQRTEQGDSAMYLCASSLRRSTNEKLFFGSGTQLSVL.

The chain recombines TRBV7-8 with TRBJ2-3; perhaps TRBD1 as D (5 bases). V was shortened by 5 bases and J by 4 bases, with 7 bases between the two germline ends. The CDR3 runs to 12 residues. The germline V gene encodes CDR1 SGHVS and CDR2 FQNEAQ. As DNA, the CDR3 is TGTGCCAGCAGCCCGACAGCAGATACGCAGTATTTT. It encodes CASSPTADTQYF. Drawing the rest from reference TRBV7-8 and TRBJ2-3, the complete variable domain is GAGVSQSPRYKVAKRGQDVALRCDPISGHVSLFWYQQALGQGPEFLTYFQNEAQLDKSGLPSDRFFAERPEGSVSTLKIQRTQQEDSAVYLCASSPTADTQYFGPGTRLTVL.

This clone was counted between two and nine times. The V and J genes are TRBV27 and TRBJ1-1, with 9 bases aligning to TRBD1. This CDR3 comprises 17 residues. The ends lost 3 bases at V and 2 bases at J; junction bases unmatched: 10. CDR1 is MNHEY, CDR2 SMNVEV, per germline (reference sequence). The CDR3 sequence: CASSFSSGQGTNTEAFF. CDR3 bases: TGTGCCAGCAGTTTCTCTTCGGGACAGGGAACTAACACTGAAGCTTTCTTT.

V is TRBV14 and J is TRBJ1-1; 8 nucleotides match TRBD1. V lost 1 base, J lost 6 bases, and 4 bases stayed unmatched. The CDR3 totals 14 residues. The germline V gene encodes CDR1 SGHDN and CDR2 FVKESK. The chain's CDR3 is CASSQAGGISEAFF. The DNA for the CDR3 is TGTGCCAGCAGCCAAGCAGGGGGCATATCTGAAGCTTTCTTT.

This chain uses TRBV30 with TRBJ2-2, with D perhaps TRBD1 (5 bases). CDR3 length equals 15 residues. The V end lost 3 bases, the J end lost 3 bases, and 14 bases lay between the germline ends. Germline-derived CDR1 and CDR2 are GTSNPN and SVGIG (reference sequence). CDR3 in amino acids: CAWRSQGGYTGELFF. The CDR3 DNA follows: TGTGCCTGGAGATCGCAGGGTGGATACACCGGGGAGCTGTTTTTT.

The CDR3 bases are TGTGCCAGCGGGACATTAATATTGGCCGGGGAGCTGTTTTTT. Residues: CASGTLILAGELFF. The chain uses TRBV28 and TRBJ2-2; maybe TRBD1 (6 bases). Germline lookup yields CDR1 MDHEN and CDR2 SYDVKM. V lost 8 bases and J 6 bases, leaving 16 bases between the germline ends. The CDR3 contains 14 residues. Supplemented by reference TRBV28 and TRBJ2-2, the full variable domain reads DVKVTQSSRYLVKRTGEKVFLECVQDMDHENMFWYRQDPGLGLRLIYFSYDVKMKEKGDIPEGYSVSREKKERFSLILESASTNQTSMYLCASGTLILAGELFFGEGSRLTVL.

The chain couples TRBV5-1 to TRBJ2-3; no reliable D call. Trimming took off 1 base at V and 2 bases at J, with 8 bases between the two ends. This CDR3 is built from 14 residues. The V gene's germline CDR1 is SGHRS and CDR2 YFSETQ. The DNA for the CDR3 is TGCGCCAGCAGCTTGCAGGAACCCACAGATACGCAGTATTTT. Encoded protein: CASSLQEPTDTQYF.

The V and J genes are TRBV27 and TRBJ2-5; 8 nucleotides line up with TRBD2. Unmatched junction bases numbered 4, after V lost 5 bases and J lost 5 bases. The CDR3 length is 13 residues. Germline lookup yields CDR1 MNHEY and CDR2 SMNVEV (reference sequence). The CDR3 DNA sequence: TGTGCCAGCAGTAGTCCTAGCGGGGAGACCCAGTACTTC. It yields the protein CASSSPSGETQYF.

A single count supports this clone. The J gene is TRBJ1-1, the V gene TRBV5-4; 9 bases are a match to TRBD1. Germline values: CDR1 SGHNT, CDR2 YYREEE (reference sequence). CDR3 length: 17 residues. The V segment lost 4 bases and the J segment 11 bases; nucleotides outside the gene matches: 21. The DNA for the CDR3 is TGTGCCAGCAGCGGCATCACCCCGGGACAGGGCGCCAGGGGGGCTTTCTTT. Protein sequence: CASSGITPGQGARGAFF.

Notes on this clone: At one end, the junction sequence differs from germline, possibly due to a read error. The genes are TRBV28 and TRBJ2-7; D may be TRBD2 (5 bases). CDR1 is MDHEN and CDR2 is SYDVKM in the germline V gene. This CDR3 spans 14 amino acids. The DNA of the CDR3 is TGTGCCAGCAGTCCCCGAGCGGCTATCTACGAGCAATACTTC. It yields the protein CASSPRAAIYEQYF.

The chain links TRBV19 to TRBJ2-7, with TRBD2 matching 10 bases. With V trimmed by 5 bases and J by 5 bases, 9 bases remained unmatched. Germline loops: CDR1 LNHDA, CDR2 SQIVND (reference sequence). The CDR3 is 15 amino acids. The CDR3 spells CASSAVAGGRHEQYF. As DNA, the CDR3 is TGTGCCAGTAGTGCGGTAGCGGGAGGCCGCCACGAGCAGTACTTC. Filled out from reference TRBV19 and TRBJ2-7, the complete variable domain reads DGGITQSPKYLFRKEGQNVTLSCEQNLNHDAMYWYRQDPGQGLRLIYYSQIVNDFQKGDIAEGYSVSREKKESFPLTVTSAQKNPTAFYLCASSAVAGGRHEQYFGPGTRLTVT.

The V call is TRBV7-2, the J call TRBJ2-2; the D is unclear. From germline, CDR1 is SGHTA and CDR2 FQGNSA. Trimming cost V 5 bases and J 3 bases, with 13 bases left between them. The CDR3 covers 15 residues. CDR3 residues: CASSNPGRHTGELFF. The CDR3 coding sequence is TGTGCCAGCAGCAATCCAGGCAGGCACACCGGGGAGCTGTTTTTT.

The rearrangement uses TRBV7-9 and TRBJ2-1, with D possibly being TRBD1 (6 bases). V was clipped by 3 bases and J by 3 bases, with 9 bases between them. Germline CDR1 reads SEHNR; CDR2 reads FQNEAQ (reference sequence). The CDR3 spans 14 residues. CDR3 sequence: CASSFRGDYNEQFF. In DNA, the CDR3 is TGTGCCAGCAGCTTCAGGGGTGACTACAATGAGCAGTTCTTC.

The V gene is TRBV6-1, the J gene TRBJ1-5; D remains ambiguous. The CDR3 totals 14 residues. In germline, CDR1 is MNHNS, CDR2 SASEGT. The germline V and J ends were trimmed by 3 bases and 7 bases, with 13 bases remaining between them. The DNA of the CDR3 is TGTGCCAGCAGTGATGGTGGCAATCCGCAGCCCCAGCATTTT. Amino acids: CASSDGGNPQPQHF.

The rearrangement joins TRBV30 to TRBJ1-2; 10 bases line up with TRBD1. The CDR3 consists of 16 residues. V was pared by 2 bases and J by 3 bases, with 9 bases of the junction left unmatched. Germline assignment: CDR1 GTSNPN and CDR2 SVGIG (reference sequence). CDR3 in amino acids: CAWSFRQGAGDYGYTF. The CDR3 DNA reads TGTGCCTGGAGTTTCCGACAGGGGGCGGGCGACTATGGCTACACCTTC.

This chain connects TRBV7-2 to TRBJ1-1; tentative D call: TRBD1 (6 bases). The CDR3 is made up of 16 amino acids. CDR1 is SGHTA, CDR2 FQGNSA, per germline. Trimming removed 0 bases at V and 4 bases at J, with 15 bases between. CDR3 amino acids: CASSLAPGGAGTEAFF. For the CDR3, the DNA is TGTGCCAGCAGCTTAGCCCCGGGGGGCGCGGGCACTGAAGCTTTCTTT.